This T cell receptor (beta chain) was sequenced during a study of T cell repertoires in ileal Crohn's disease. Across the study: Surgery for a complication: stricturing in 61%, penetrating in about 39%. Postoperative therapy was given to about half: around eleven thiopurines, some 18 anti-TNF agents. The study, taken as a whole, reports: Mucosal expansions were suggested to be mainly CD8 T cells.

Each sample's TCRB immunosequencing used roughly 500 nanograms of biopsy DNA. Sequenced by immunoSEQ multiplex PCR; TCRdb stores in-frame clones only, minus some. The sample carries 30,000 to 35,000 clones, around 80% recorded once. CDR3 size: 14 residues. CDR1 and CDR2 from the germline V gene are GTSNPN and SVGIG (reference sequence). Trimming shortened V by 2 bases and J by 11 bases, and 18 bases separated the two germline ends. As concerns this clone: Its antigen is undetermined.

The sample was ileal tissue. The sequence came from an adult with Crohn's disease. The V gene is TRBV30, the J gene TRBJ1-4; a weak D match, TRBD1 (6 bases). CDR3 in amino acids: CAWSPPSDRTKLFF. CDR3 bases: TGTGCCTGGAGTCCCCCAAGCGACAGGACTAAACTGTTTTTT. Combining the CDR3 with reference TRBV30 and TRBJ1-4 gives the whole variable domain SQTIHQWPATLVQPVGSPLSLECTVEGTSNPNLYWYRQAAGRGLQLLFYSVGIGQISSEVPQNLSASRPQDRQFILSSKKLLLSDSGFYLCAWSPPSDRTKLFFGSGTQLSVL.